This TCR beta chain was recorded in a study of T-cell memory formation after mild COVID-19. About the research overall: Largely, the TCR clusters proved donor specific.

Constant-segment primers and 5'RACE yielded cDNA libraries for TCR alpha and TCR beta, each carrying sample barcodes and UMIs. Using its own MiXCR run on the 5' RACE reads, TCRdb lists one record per CDR3 protein. The profile shows 250,000 to 300,000 distinct CDR3 sequences, approximately 15% of them singletons. The V gene's germline CDR1 is MNHEY and CDR2 SMNVEV (reference sequence). V lost 8 bases and J 1 base, leaving 8 bases between the germline ends. The CDR3 is 12 residues long. The chain is built from TRBV27 and TRBJ1-1; the D is unclear. The sample comprised PBMCs or a T cell subset sorted from them (not recorded which). The receptor comes from a man between 18 and 29 years old who had mild COVID-19 (a few samples of this study predate the infection). Cell type and time point are not known. CDR3 in amino acids: CASADPNTEAFF. The CDR3 nucleotides read TGTGCCAGCGCCGATCCGAACACTGAAGCTTTCTTT.